This T cell receptor (beta chain) derives from a study of blood T cell repertoires in COVID-19. About the study: Researchers got acute and convalescent COVID-19 samples from the United States, Italy and Spain. T cells, B-cell-depleted T cells, or PBMCs supplied cDNA or gDNA.

Original analysis: Researchers report that nucleated cell counts were estimated from reference gene primer amplification. TCRdb's copy holds only in-frame clones and misses some; the assay was immunoSEQ multiplex PCR. V, J and clone size are taken as reported in that table, and D and trimming were inferred from the DNA itself. The table includes roughly 410,000 clones, approximately 89% detected once. The V end was cut by 3 bases, the J end by 0 bases, with 10 bases between. Germline CDR1 is KGHDR and CDR2 is SFDVKD. The CDR3 length is 16 residues. The origin of this receptor is a woman aged 55-69 years with COVID-19, enrolled during active disease. This chain links TRBV24-1 with TRBJ2-2; weak D call: TRBD2 (6 bases). Sample: peripheral blood. CDR3 residues: CATSDPRGSNTGELFF. The CDR3 region has the DNA TGTGCCACCAGTGATCCCCGGGGGTCGAACACCGGGGAGCTGTTTTTT.